This T cell receptor (beta chain) was sequenced in a study of blood T cell repertoires in COVID-19 (dated by TCRdb to 2018 to 2020). Context from the whole study: Samples from collaborators originated in the United States, Italy and Spain and spanned both the acute and convalescent phases of COVID-19. The sample metadata nearly always contained a de-identified subject ID, COVID-19 status, age in years and sex. The repertoires were released in a freely available public database intended as a resource for research on the immune response to SARS-CoV-2. Where available, HLA class I and class II types were obtained from metadata supplied by the sample provider rather than from assay-based typing. The material from the prospective study consisted of cDNA or gDNA derived from T cells, B-cell-depleted T cells, or PBMCs. The dataset comprised deeply sampled blood TCRbeta repertoires from subjects exposed to, actively infected with, or recovered from COVID-19. Samples came from the ongoing ImmuneRACE study (first 160 participants) plus 1,254 subjects from 6 global collaborators.

CDR1 and CDR2 are read off the germline V gene as SGHTA and FQGNSA. Taken from cysteine to phenylalanine, the CDR3 has 14 residues. Only the CDR3 DNA stays, 42 bases, in frame from base 1. V is clipped by 3 bases and J by 3 bases, and the sequence between their germline boundaries is 11 bases long. Participants in the prospective study were enrolled through a virtual design, were aged 18 to 89 years, and lived in roughly 24 United States geographic areas. In the prospective study, participants were assigned to cohorts based on the clinical history participants reported in a screening survey and a study questionnaire. Recovered participants in ImmuneRACE Cohort 3 were defined by two consecutive negative NP/OP PCR tests, clearance by a healthcare professional, or resolution of symptoms. Mobile phlebotomists in the prospective study collected whole blood, serum and a nasopharyngeal or oropharyngeal swab from every participant. Over a roughly 2-month period, participants in the prospective study had the option of providing additional blood draws and questionnaires. Before DNA extraction, prospective study blood samples were shipped either frozen or at room temperature.

The immunoSEQ Assay, a bias-controlled multiplex PCR, was used to amplify TCRbeta CDR3 regions from genomic DNA. The paper's data handling went like this. Nucleated cell counts per sample were estimated from amplification of reference gene primers within the assay. To quantify the absolute abundance of each unique TCRbeta CDR3 rearrangement, sequence reads were collapsed and filtered. For each sample, productive Simpson clonality was calculated as the square root of Simpson's diversity index across productive rearrangements. Drawn from immuneACCESS, this table holds only the in-frame rearrangements with V and J called that TCRdb kept. Clones are partly lost; checked studies trace under half to an unresolved V gene and leave the rest unexplained. V and J calls and clone size are as listed in that table; D and trimming were resolved from the DNA. The sample table contains over 200,000 clones; only one count was recorded for 75% to 90% of them. The ten biggest clones cover around 20% of the sample.

Comment on this clone: The specificity of this receptor is unknown. No base-level quality is on record; no much larger clone is a single base apart.

Study-level results and caveats: How much clinical and demographic metadata was included differed by source and by participant, and the metadata was provided uncurated.

In this chain, TRBV7-2 is recombined with TRBJ1-1; no D gene call is confident. This TCR derives from a man aged 35-49 years who had recovered from COVID-19. Source material: PBMCs or T cells enriched from blood (not recorded which). The CDR3 reads as follows: CASSFGERYTEAFF. The DNA reads as follows: TGTGCCAGCAGCTTCGGTGAACGGTACACTGAAGCTTTCTTT.